The 8 T cell receptor beta chains below all came from one sample that was sequenced in a study of cytomegalovirus exposure and HLA in healthy donors. The PCR employed 60 Vbeta primers together with 13 Jbeta primers. The method was immunoSEQ multiplex PCR; TCRdb's version includes in-frame clones alone and lacks a portion of them. Among some 200,000 clones, approximately 70% were seen once, and the ten largest hold 2.6%. The sample comprised PBMCs. Receptor source: a middle-aged man in good health and CMV-seropositive.

The chain is built from TRBV5-1 and TRBJ2-5; 9 positions agree with TRBD2. The CDR3 is made up of 18 amino acids. J lost 6 bases, V lost 4 bases, and 19 bases had no gene match. The germline V gene has CDR1 SGHRS and CDR2 YFSETQ. CDR3 sequence: CASSPGVGGGALGKTQYF. The CDR3 coding sequence is TGCGCCAGCAGCCCTGGTGTGGGCGGGGGGGCCCTCGGAAAGACCCAGTACTTC. The full variable domain, rest sourced from reference TRBV5-1 and TRBJ2-5, is KAGVTQTPRYLIKTRGQQVTLSCSPISGHRSVSWYQQTPGQGLQFLFEYFSETQRNKGNFPGRFSGRQFSNSRSEMNVSTLELGDSALYLCASSPGVGGGALGKTQYFGPGTRLLVL.

This clone was seen once. The gene calls are TRBV5-1 and TRBJ1-2; TRBD1 matches at 7 bases. The junction had 13 bases not matched to a gene; V was cut back by 3 bases and J by 5 bases. Per the germline V gene, CDR1 is SGHRS and CDR2 is YFSETQ. This CDR3 contains 16 residues. CDR3 bases: TGCGCCAGCAGCTCAGACTCCGGGACAGCGTTTTATGGCTACACCTTC. It specifies CASSSDSGTAFYGYTF. Combining the CDR3 with reference TRBV5-1 and TRBJ1-2 gives the whole variable domain KAGVTQTPRYLIKTRGQQVTLSCSPISGHRSVSWYQQTPGQGLQFLFEYFSETQRNKGNFPGRFSGRQFSNSRSEMNVSTLELGDSALYLCASSSDSGTAFYGYTFGSGTRLTVV.

The rearrangement uses TRBV10-3 and TRBJ1-2; 7 bases agree with TRBD1. With 8 bases clipped from V and 7 bases from J, the junction kept 4 bases outside the gene matches. The CDR3 consists of 11 residues. Germline V gives CDR1 ENHRY, CDR2 SYGVKD. The CDR3: CAIGQESGYTF. CDR3 bases: TGTGCCATCGGACAGGAGAGTGGCTACACCTTC.

The rearrangement links TRBV5-1 to TRBJ1-6; 10 bases map to TRBD1. V was clipped by 2 bases and J by 5 bases; unmatched bases: 1. CDR1 and CDR2 (germline): SGHRS, YFSETQ. The CDR3 length is 15 residues. The CDR3, as DNA: TGCGCCAGCAGCTTCGGGACAGGGGATAATTCACCCCTCCACTTT. It yields the protein CASSFGTGDNSPLHF.

This chain connects TRBV7-9 to TRBJ2-5; TRBD1 aligns across 8 bases. In germline, CDR1 is SEHNR, CDR2 FQNEAQ (reference sequence). CDR3 length: 16 residues. J gave up 3 bases and V 5 bases, and 11 bases lay outside the gene matches. The CDR3 loop is CASSPGHQQGEETQYF. The CDR3 DNA sequence: TGTGCCAGCAGCCCCGGACATCAACAGGGGGAAGAGACCCAGTACTTC.

The rearrangement links TRBV7-2 to TRBJ1-2; TRBD1 might be the D (6 bases). CDR3 length: 12 residues. CDR1 and CDR2 from the germline V gene are SGHTA and FQGNSA. The V end was cut by 5 bases, the J end by 11 bases, with 15 bases between. DNA of the CDR3: TGTGCCAGCAGCCACCCCCAGGGGACGTACACCTTC. Its protein product is CASSHPQGTYTF.

This chain links TRBV2 with TRBJ2-5, with D maybe TRBD2 (5 bases). Germline V gene data show CDR1 as SNHLY and CDR2 as FYNNEI. V was clipped by 6 bases and J by 1 base, with 21 bases between them. This CDR3 spans 17 amino acids. CDR3 DNA sequence: TGTGCCAGCAGAACACCTACTGAGGGCTCCCCCCAAGAGACCCAGTACTTC. As protein: CASRTPTEGSPQETQYF.

The rearrangement uses TRBV27 and TRBJ1-1; tentatively, D is TRBD1 (5 bases). CDR1 and CDR2 (germline): MNHEY, SMNVEV (reference sequence). The CDR3 is 13 residues long. The V and J ends lost 3 bases and 5 bases respectively, with 10 bases between them. The CDR3 DNA reads TGTGCCAGCAGTTTCGGGGGTGAGACTGAAGCTTTCTTT. This codes for CASSFGGETEAFF.